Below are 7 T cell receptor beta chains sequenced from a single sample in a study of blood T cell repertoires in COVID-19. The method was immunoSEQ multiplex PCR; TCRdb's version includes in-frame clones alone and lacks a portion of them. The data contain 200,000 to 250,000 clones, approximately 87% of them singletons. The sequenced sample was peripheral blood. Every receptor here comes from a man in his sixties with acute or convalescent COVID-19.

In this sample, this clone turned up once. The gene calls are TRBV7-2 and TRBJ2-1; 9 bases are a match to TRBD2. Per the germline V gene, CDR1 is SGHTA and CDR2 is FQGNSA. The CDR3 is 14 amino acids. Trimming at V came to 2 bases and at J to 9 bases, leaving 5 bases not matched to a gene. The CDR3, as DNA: TGTGCCAGCAGCTTACCCGGCGGGAGGGTTGAGCAGTTCTTC. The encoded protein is CASSLPGGRVEQFF.

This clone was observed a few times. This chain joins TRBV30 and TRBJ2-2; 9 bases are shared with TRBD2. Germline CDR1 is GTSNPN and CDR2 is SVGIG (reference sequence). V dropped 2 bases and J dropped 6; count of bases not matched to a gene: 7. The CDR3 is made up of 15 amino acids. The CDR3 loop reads CAWSRGLAGSGELFF. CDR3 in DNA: TGTGCCTGGAGTAGAGGGCTAGCGGGATCCGGGGAGCTGTTTTTT.

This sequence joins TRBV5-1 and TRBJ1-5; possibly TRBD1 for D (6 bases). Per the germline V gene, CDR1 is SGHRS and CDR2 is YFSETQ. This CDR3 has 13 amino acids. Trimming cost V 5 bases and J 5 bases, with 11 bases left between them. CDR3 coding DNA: TGCGCCAGCAGGGAGGGGGGGGATCAGCCCCAGCATTTT. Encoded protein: CASREGGDQPQHF.

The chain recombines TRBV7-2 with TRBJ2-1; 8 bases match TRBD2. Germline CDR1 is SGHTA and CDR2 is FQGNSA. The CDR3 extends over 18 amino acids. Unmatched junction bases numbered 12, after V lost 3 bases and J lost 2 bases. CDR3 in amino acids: CASSFPRGSGSPYNEQFF. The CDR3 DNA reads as TGTGCCAGCAGCTTCCCAAGGGGGAGCGGGAGCCCCTACAATGAGCAGTTCTTC.

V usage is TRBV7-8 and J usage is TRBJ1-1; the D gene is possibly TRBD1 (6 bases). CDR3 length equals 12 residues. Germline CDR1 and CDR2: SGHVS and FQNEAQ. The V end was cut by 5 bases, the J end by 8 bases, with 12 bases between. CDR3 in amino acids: CASSTAGTEAFF. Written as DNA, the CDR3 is TGTGCCAGCAGCACCGCCGGGACAGAAGCTTTCTTT.

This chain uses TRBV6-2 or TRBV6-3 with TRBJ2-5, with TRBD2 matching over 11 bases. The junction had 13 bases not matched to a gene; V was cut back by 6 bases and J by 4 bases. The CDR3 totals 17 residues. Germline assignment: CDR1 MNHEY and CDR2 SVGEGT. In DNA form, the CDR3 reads TGTGCCAGCAGCGAACAGGGACTAGCGGAGGAGGGAGAGACCCAGTACTTC. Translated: CASSEQGLAEEGETQYF.

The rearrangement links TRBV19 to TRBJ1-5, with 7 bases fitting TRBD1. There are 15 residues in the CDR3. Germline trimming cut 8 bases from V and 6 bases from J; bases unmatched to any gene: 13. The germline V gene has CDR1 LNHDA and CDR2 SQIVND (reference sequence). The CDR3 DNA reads TGTGCCAGTCGAGGCGGGACAGACCCCCGTCAGCCCCAGCATTTT. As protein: CASRGGTDPRQPQHF.